The 18 T cell receptor beta chains below come from one sample, sequenced in a study of shared clonotypes between healthy human individuals. Naive CD8 cells, CD45RO-negative and positively selected for CCR7, excluded terminally differentiated effector memory CD45RA+ cells. Repertoires were generated with immunoSEQ multiplex PCR, while TCRdb's copy carries only in-frame clones and drops some. Counted here are 500,000 to 700,000 clones, roughly 95% occurring once; the ten biggest clones make up 0.095% to 0.14%. The material sequenced was naive CD8+ T cells sorted from blood. The receptors stem from a woman aged 25 to 39 in good health.

The chain has TRBV5-4 and TRBJ2-5; D is perhaps TRBD1 or TRBD2 (5 bases each). From germline, CDR1 is SGHNT and CDR2 YYREEE (reference sequence). CDR3 length: 15 residues. V was clipped by 5 bases and J by 5 bases, with 19 bases between them. CDR3 in DNA: TGTGCCAGCAGGGGGGTTGGGTTAGGGGAGGAGACCCAGTACTTC. Protein: CASRGVGLGEETQYF.

The rearrangement uses TRBV13 and TRBJ2-7, with D uncertain. Trimming shortened V by 4 bases and J by 3 bases, and 10 bases separated the two germline ends. The CDR3 has 13 residues. Germline CDR1 and CDR2: PRHDT and FYEKMQ (reference sequence). The CDR3, as DNA: TGTGCCAGCAGCTCCCTTAGGGACTACGAGCAGTACTTC. Its protein is CASSSLRDYEQYF. Drawing the rest from reference TRBV13 and TRBJ2-7, the complete variable domain is AAGVIQSPRHLIKEKRETATLKCYPIPRHDTVYWYQQGPGQDPQFLISFYEKMQSDKGSIPDRFSAQQFSDYHSELNMSSLELGDSALYFCASSSLRDYEQYFGPGTRLTVT.

V gene TRBV5-6 combines with J gene TRBJ2-7; D unclear. The CDR3 loop spans 13 amino acids. V lost 1 base, J lost 3 bases, and 8 bases lay in between. The germline gives CDR1 SGHDT, CDR2 YYEEEE. The CDR3 spells CASSLSADYEQYF. CDR3 in DNA: TGTGCCAGCAGCTTGTCTGCGGACTACGAGCAGTACTTC.

The chain employs TRBV28 and TRBJ2-1; D perhaps matches TRBD2 (5 bases). The CDR3 runs to 16 residues. V was shortened by 2 bases and J by 5 bases, with 16 bases between the two germline ends. The germline V gene has CDR1 MDHEN and CDR2 SYDVKM. As DNA, the CDR3 is TGTGCCAGCAGTTTAATGCTCGGGGAAGCTGACAATGAGCAGTTCTTC. Protein product: CASSLMLGEADNEQFF.

This sequence joins TRBV13 and TRBJ1-1, with D unclear. Germline-derived CDR1 and CDR2 are PRHDT and FYEKMQ (reference sequence). V gave up 3 bases and J gave up 1 base, with 6 bases separating them. This CDR3 contains 13 residues. CDR3 residues: CASSFRGNTEAFF. CDR3 bases: TGTGCCAGCAGCTTTAGAGGGAACACTGAAGCTTTCTTT.

V gene TRBV19 combines with J gene TRBJ1-6, with no clear D. The germline V gene encodes CDR1 LNHDA and CDR2 SQIVND (reference sequence). This CDR3 is 16 amino acids long. V lost 4 bases, J lost 0 bases, and 10 bases lay in between. CDR3 sequence: CASSTGLISYNSPLHF. In DNA form, the CDR3 reads TGTGCCAGTAGTACCGGACTGATCTCCTATAATTCACCCCTCCACTTT.

The rearrangement uses TRBV15 and TRBJ1-1, with no clear D. V was pared by 1 base and J by 0 bases, with 12 bases between. This CDR3 contains 16 residues. Per germline, CDR1 LNHNV and CDR2 YYDKDF (reference sequence). The CDR3 here is CATSRGVRPVNTEAFF. In DNA, the CDR3 is TGTGCCACCAGCAGAGGGGTCCGGCCCGTGAACACTGAAGCTTTCTTT.

This clone was seen just once. The rearrangement links TRBV19 to TRBJ2-7; the D gene is possibly TRBD2 (6 bases). The germline V gene encodes CDR1 LNHDA and CDR2 SQIVND (reference sequence). Between the trimmed V and J ends, which lost 5 bases and 2 bases, there was a span of 13 bases. The CDR3 consists of 14 residues. Here the CDR3 DNA reads TGTGCCAGTAGTCCGGGACTTCCAGCCTACGAGCAGTACTTC. Translating gives CASSPGLPAYEQYF.

The chain has TRBV2 and TRBJ2-3; D unresolved. V dropped 3 bases and J dropped 0 bases, with 10 bases sitting between them. The CDR3 is 15 residues long. The V gene's germline CDR1 is SNHLY and CDR2 FYNNEI. In DNA form, the CDR3 reads TGTGCCAGCAGTGACGTCGGAGCCAGCACAGATACGCAGTATTTT. Translating gives CASSDVGASTDTQYF.

This clone has just one count. The V call is TRBV14, the J call TRBJ2-1; D is unresolved. Trimming took 4 bases from V and 0 from J, leaving 10 bases between them. Germline-derived CDR1 and CDR2 are SGHDN and FVKESK. This CDR3 region has 15 residues. For the CDR3, the DNA is TGTGCCAGCAGCCTGGACCCGAGCTCCTACAATGAGCAGTTCTTC. Its protein product is CASSLDPSSYNEQFF.

The chain has TRBV13 and TRBJ2-2; D ambiguous. Germline V gene lookup returns CDR1 PRHDT and CDR2 FYEKMQ (reference sequence). This CDR3 spans 11 amino acids. Trimming pared 2 bases from V and 5 bases from J, leaving 0 bases between. The CDR3 here is CASSLTGELFF. CDR3 bases: TGTGCCAGCAGCTTAACCGGGGAGCTGTTTTTT.

This chain uses TRBV7-9 with TRBJ2-3, with D possibly TRBD2 on 5 matching bases. The CDR3 spans 16 residues. The V end lost 5 bases, the J end lost 0 bases, and 15 bases lay between the germline ends. Germline-derived CDR1 and CDR2 are SEHNR and FQNEAQ (reference sequence). This CDR3 reads CASSPPVSGSTDTQYF. CDR3 DNA sequence: TGTGCCAGCAGCCCACCAGTGAGCGGTAGCACAGATACGCAGTATTTT.

The chain couples TRBV19 to TRBJ2-1; no firm D call. This CDR3 is 13 amino acids long. The germline gives CDR1 LNHDA, CDR2 SQIVND (reference sequence). V lost 5 bases, J lost 5 bases, and 10 bases lay in between. The CDR3 spells CASSDLGNNEQFF. DNA for the CDR3: TGTGCCAGTAGTGACTTAGGGAACAATGAGCAGTTCTTC.

The V gene is TRBV27, the J gene TRBJ2-7; 15 bases agree with TRBD2. The CDR3 runs 16 residues. J gave up 5 bases and V 4 bases, and 6 bases lay outside the gene matches. Germline V lookup: CDR1 MNHEY, CDR2 SMNVEV (reference sequence). The CDR3 protein is CASSSGTSGRIHEQYF. CDR3 coding DNA: TGTGCCAGCAGTTCAGGGACTAGCGGGAGGATCCACGAGCAGTACTTC.

A single count supports this clone. This sequence joins TRBV4-1 and TRBJ2-7; D not resolved. The CDR3 spans 14 residues. The V and J ends lost 0 bases and 1 base respectively, with 7 bases between them. In germline, CDR1 is MGHRA, CDR2 YSYEKL. The CDR3 DNA sequence: TGCGCCAGCAGCCAAGAAACTATTTCCTACGAGCAGTACTTC. Encoded protein: CASSQETISYEQYF.

V usage is TRBV2 and J usage is TRBJ2-1; D not certain. V shed 1 base and J shed 0 bases, with 10 bases lying between them. The CDR3 contains 16 residues. Per the germline V gene, CDR1 is SNHLY and CDR2 is FYNNEI. CDR3: CASSEGGGSSYNEQFF. CDR3 DNA sequence: TGTGCCAGCAGTGAAGGTGGCGGAAGCTCCTACAATGAGCAGTTCTTC. Full variable domain (outside the CDR3, taken from reference TRBV2 and TRBJ2-1): EPEVTQTPSHQVTQMGQEVILRCVPISNHLYFYWYRQILGQKVEFLVSFYNNEISEKSEIFDDQFSVERPDGSNFTLKIRSTKLEDSAMYFCASSEGGGSSYNEQFFGPGTRLTVL.

The chain combines TRBV2 with TRBJ2-2; unclear D gene. Germline V gene lookup returns CDR1 SNHLY and CDR2 FYNNEI. The CDR3 contains 14 residues. Trimming cost V 6 bases and J 2 bases, with 10 bases left between them. The CDR3 reads CASRTGANTGELFF. The CDR3 DNA is TGTGCCAGCAGAACGGGCGCTAACACCGGGGAGCTGTTTTTT.

The chain couples TRBV4-1 to TRBJ2-1; 7 nucleotides match TRBD2. The V gene's germline CDR1 is MGHRA and CDR2 YSYEKL. Unmatched junction bases numbered 10, after V lost 3 bases and J lost 5 bases. This CDR3 spans 16 amino acids. The DNA of the CDR3 is TGCGCCAGCAGCCACAGCGGGAAGAGTCTTAACAATGAGCAGTTCTTC. It codes for CASSHSGKSLNNEQFF.